This entry lists 4 T cell receptor beta chains sequenced from one sample in a study of T cells in Graves' hyperthyroidism and ophthalmopathy. From RNA transcripts, TCR beta CDR3 regions were amplified. The HTBI primer set was used in a first-round RT-PCR of the TCR CDR3. TCRdb ran MiXCR on the multiplex PCR reads and lists one entry per CDR3 protein. The table lists roughly 700,000 distinct CDR3 sequences, around a sixth of them singletons. Sequencing was performed on blood. The receptors stem from a man aged 50 to 59 with Graves' hyperthyroidism.

The V gene is TRBV5-1, the J gene TRBJ2-5; 9 bases match TRBD2. V dropped 4 bases and J dropped 4; count of bases not matched to a gene: 11. The V gene's germline CDR1 is SGHRS and CDR2 YFSETQ. This CDR3 region has 16 residues. The chain's CDR3 is CASSQTASGIRETQYF. The CDR3 nucleotides read TGCGCCAGCAGCCAGACAGCTAGCGGGATCCGAGAGACCCAGTACTTC.

The chain carries TRBV30 and TRBJ2-3; 10 bases are a match to TRBD2. Looked up from germline, CDR1 is GTSNPN and CDR2 is SVGIG (reference sequence). The V gene end was trimmed by 6 bases and the J gene end by 3 bases; junction bases not matched to a gene: 6. The length of the CDR3 is 14 residues. The CDR3 DNA sequence: TGTGCCTGTCCTAGCGGGAGTTCGACAGATACGCAGTATTTT. It yields the protein CACPSGSSTDTQYF. Filled out from reference TRBV30 and TRBJ2-3, the complete variable domain reads SQTIHQWPATLVQPVGSPLSLECTVEGTSNPNLYWYRQAAGRGLQLLFYSVGIGQISSEVPQNLSASRPQDRQFILSSKKLLLSDSGFYLCACPSGSSTDTQYFGPGTRLTVL.

This clonotype appeared many times. The chain employs TRBV2 and TRBJ2-3, with D perhaps being TRBD1 or TRBD2 (7 bases each). The CDR3 is 15 residues long. From germline, CDR1 is SNHLY and CDR2 FYNNEI. V shed 6 bases and J shed 1 base, with 14 bases lying between them. The CDR3 loop reads CASSEQGRGTDTQYF. The DNA of the CDR3 is TGTGCCAGCAGCGAACAGGGGAGGGGCACAGATACGCAGTATTTT. Full variable domain (remainder filled in from reference TRBV2 and TRBJ2-3): EPEVTQTPSHQVTQMGQEVILRCVPISNHLYFYWYRQILGQKVEFLVSFYNNEISEKSEIFDDQFSVERPDGSNFTLKIRSTKLEDSAMYFCASSEQGRGTDTQYFGPGTRLTVL.

This clonotype was seen ten or more times. The gene calls are TRBV27 and TRBJ1-2, with D hard to call. The CDR3 spans 16 residues. V was clipped by 3 bases and J by 0 bases, with 14 bases between them. Germline V gives CDR1 MNHEY, CDR2 SMNVEV (reference sequence). In nucleotides, the CDR3 is TGTGCCAGCAGTTTTATTTGGGAAAAAACTAACTATGGCTACACCTTC. Translation: CASSFIWEKTNYGYTF.